The clone carrying this TCR beta chain occurred many times. J lost 6 bases, V lost 0 bases, and 3 bases had no gene match. The germline V gene has CDR1 DFQATT and CDR2 SNEGSKA (reference sequence). The CDR3 consists of 13 residues. The source of the sample is a study of neurological immune-mediated disorders. Unsorted libraries came from 2 million PBMCs stored at -80 °C. TCRdb fed the 5' RACE reads into MiXCR, producing one record per CDR3 protein. Of tens of thousands of distinct CDR3 sequences listed, 13% to 15% are singletons. The sequence derives from a woman between 45 and 65 years old with HTLV-1-associated myelopathy (HAM/TSP). The specimen was PBMCs. This sequence joins TRBV20-1 and TRBJ1-2, with TRBD1 matching over 8 bases. The CDR3 DNA reads as TGCAGTGCTAGAGATCACAGGGGGGATGGCTACACCTTC. As protein: CSARDHRGDGYTF.